These T cell receptor beta chains were read from a single sample in a study of response to subunit inactivated influenza vaccine. TCRdb recomputed calls from the RT-PCR reads with MiXCR, one row per CDR3 protein. The table has over 450,000 distinct CDR3 sequences, 10% to 15% seen once. This specimen was PBMCs from blood, taken around seven weeks after vaccination. The receptors come from a man between 50 and 59 years old who received an inactivated influenza vaccine. CDR3s include the opening cysteine and the closing phenylalanine or tryptophan. A D gene is named only where the DNA matches it firmly. Only part of the rows carry a size: once, few, many, or a class if the clone is expanded.

j_gene: TRBJ2-7; len: 13; v_gene: TRBV15; d_gene: .; abundance: few; CDR3aa: CATSRDNGHEQYF; CDR3nt: TGTGCCACCAGCAGAGATAACGGGCACGAGCAGTACTTC
j_gene: TRBJ2-5; len: 15; v_gene: TRBV28; d_gene: TRBD1; abundance: .; CDR3aa: CASSTFGTGPETQYF; CDR3nt: TGTGCCAGCAGTACCTTCGGGACAGGGCCAGAGACCCAGTACTTC
j_gene: TRBJ2-7; len: 14; v_gene: TRBV5-1; d_gene: TRBD2; abundance: .; CDR3aa: CASSSSGSVHEQYF; CDR3nt: TGCGCCAGCAGCTCTAGCGGGAGTGTCCACGAGCAGTACTTC
j_gene: TRBJ2-1; len: 16; v_gene: TRBV7-9; d_gene: TRBD1; abundance: .; CDR3aa: CASSPATGRAYNEQFF; CDR3nt: TGTGCCAGCAGCCCAGCGACAGGGAGAGCCTACAATGAGCAGTTCTTC
j_gene: TRBJ2-3; len: 16; v_gene: TRBV27; d_gene: .; abundance: few; CDR3aa: CASSLTSSRDSDTQYF; CDR3nt: TGTGCCAGCAGTTTAACGTCTAGCAGAGATTCAGATACGCAGTATTTT
j_gene: TRBJ2-7; len: 15; v_gene: TRBV7-9; d_gene: TRBD1; abundance: .; CDR3aa: CASSLVGDRAYEQYF; CDR3nt: TGTGCCAGCAGCTTAGTTGGGGACAGGGCCTACGAGCAGTACTTC
j_gene: TRBJ2-3; len: 16; v_gene: TRBV5-1; d_gene: TRBD2; abundance: .; CDR3aa: CASSFEAGGGADTQYF; CDR3nt: TGCGCCAGCAGCTTCGAAGCGGGGGGCGGGGCAGATACGCAGTATTTT
j_gene: TRBJ2-3; len: 15; v_gene: TRBV9; d_gene: .; abundance: .; CDR3aa: CASSVSAGLTDTQYF; CDR3nt: TGTGCCAGCAGCGTAAGCGCAGGGCTCACAGATACGCAGTATTTT
j_gene: TRBJ2-5; len: 15; v_gene: TRBV6-1; d_gene: TRBD2; abundance: .; CDR3aa: CASTGLAGVGETQYF; CDR3nt: TGTGCCAGCACCGGACTAGCGGGAGTCGGGGAGACCCAGTACTTC
j_gene: TRBJ2-1; len: 12; v_gene: TRBV7-9; d_gene: .; abundance: .; CDR3aa: CASSRGYNVQFF; CDR3nt: TGTGCCAGCAGCCGAGGGTACAATGTGCAGTTCTTC
j_gene: TRBJ2-2; len: 14; v_gene: TRBV6-5; d_gene: TRBD1; abundance: many; CDR3aa: CASSYSDRGWELFF; CDR3nt: TGTGCCAGCAGTTACTCGGACAGGGGGTGGGAGCTGTTTTTT
j_gene: TRBJ2-3; len: 13; v_gene: TRBV6-1; d_gene: TRBD2; abundance: few; CDR3aa: CATQRGITDTQYF; CDR3nt: TGTGCCACCCAGCGGGGGATCACAGATACGCAGTATTTT
j_gene: TRBJ2-2; len: 16; v_gene: TRBV5-1; d_gene: .; abundance: few; CDR3aa: CASSLGDGPSTGELFF; CDR3nt: TGCGCCAGCAGTTTGGGGGACGGTCCGAGCACCGGGGAGCTGTTTTTT
j_gene: TRBJ2-2; len: 15; v_gene: TRBV18; d_gene: .; abundance: .; CDR3aa: CASSPAGQNTGELFF; CDR3nt: TGTGCCAGCTCACCAGCCGGACAGAACACCGGGGAGCTGTTTTTT
j_gene: TRBJ1-4; len: 19; v_gene: TRBV12-3/TRBV12-4; d_gene: .; abundance: many; CDR3aa: CASIRRAFRGCRYDEKLFF; CDR3nt: TGTGCCAGCATCCGACGAGCCTTCAGGGGCTGTCGGTACGATGAAAAACTGTTTTTT
j_gene: TRBJ2-1; len: 13; v_gene: TRBV10-2; d_gene: .; abundance: few; CDR3aa: CASSRPGDNEQFF; CDR3nt: TGCGCCAGCAGCCGCCCAGGGGACAATGAGCAGTTCTTC
j_gene: TRBJ1-5; len: 12; v_gene: TRBV28; d_gene: TRBD1; abundance: many; CDR3aa: CASRTGNQPQHF; CDR3nt: TGTGCCAGCAGGACAGGGAATCAGCCCCAGCATTTT
j_gene: TRBJ2-1; len: 14; v_gene: TRBV20-1; d_gene: TRBD2; abundance: few; CDR3aa: CSASPLAGFNEQFF; CDR3nt: TGCAGTGCTAGTCCCTTAGCGGGGTTCAATGAGCAGTTCTTC
j_gene: TRBJ1-4; len: 16; v_gene: TRBV5-1; d_gene: .; abundance: many; CDR3aa: CASSSEPGTQNEKLFF; CDR3nt: TGCGCCAGCAGCTCCGAGCCTGGGACACAGAATGAAAAACTGTTTTTT
j_gene: TRBJ2-7; len: 16; v_gene: TRBV7-9; d_gene: .; abundance: once; CDR3aa: CASSTTRAGPNYEQYF; CDR3nt: TGTGCCAGCAGCACAACAAGGGCAGGACCGAACTACGAGCAGTACTTC
j_gene: TRBJ2-1; len: 12; v_gene: TRBV12-3/TRBV12-4; d_gene: .; abundance: .; CDR3aa: CASSIAGNEQFF; CDR3nt: TGTGCCAGCAGCATCGCGGGTAATGAGCAGTTCTTC
j_gene: TRBJ1-6; len: 13; v_gene: TRBV12-3/TRBV12-4; d_gene: .; abundance: few; CDR3aa: CASSQHLGSPLHF; CDR3nt: TGTGCCAGCAGCCAGCACCTTGGATCACCCCTCCACTTT
j_gene: TRBJ2-7; len: 16; v_gene: TRBV6-5; d_gene: TRBD1; abundance: many; CDR3aa: CASSYSYGTGGDEQYF; CDR3nt: TGTGCCAGCAGTTACTCGTATGGGACAGGGGGGGACGAGCAGTACTTC
j_gene: TRBJ2-7; len: 12; v_gene: TRBV29-1; d_gene: .; abundance: many; CDR3aa: CSVRGRSYEQYF; CDR3nt: TGCAGCGTCCGGGGACGGTCCTACGAGCAGTACTTC
j_gene: TRBJ2-5; len: 13; v_gene: TRBV7-2; d_gene: .; abundance: .; CDR3aa: CASSLGMRETQYF; CDR3nt: TGTGCCAGCAGCTTAGGAATGAGGGAGACCCAGTACTTC
j_gene: TRBJ2-2; len: 14; v_gene: TRBV25-1; d_gene: .; abundance: few; CDR3aa: CASSEAARGGELFF; CDR3nt: TGTGCCAGCAGTGAAGCGGCCCGGGGCGGGGAGCTGTTTTTT
j_gene: TRBJ2-5; len: 12; v_gene: TRBV20-1; d_gene: .; abundance: .; CDR3aa: CSARNFQETQYF; CDR3nt: TGCAGTGCGAGGAACTTCCAAGAGACCCAGTACTTC
j_gene: TRBJ1-6; len: 16; v_gene: TRBV12-3/TRBV12-4; d_gene: .; abundance: few; CDR3aa: CASSYREDTYNSPLHF; CDR3nt: TGTGCCAGCAGTTACAGGGAGGACACCTATAATTCACCCCTCCACTTT
j_gene: TRBJ2-5; len: 14; v_gene: TRBV7-2; d_gene: .; abundance: .; CDR3aa: CASSSWGRVETQYF; CDR3nt: TGTGCCAGCAGCTCTTGGGGCAGGGTAGAGACCCAGTACTTC
j_gene: TRBJ2-3; len: 14; v_gene: TRBV18; d_gene: .; abundance: .; CDR3aa: CASSRDGSRDTQYF; CDR3nt: TGTGCCAGCTCACGGGACGGCTCAAGAGATACGCAGTATTTT
j_gene: TRBJ1-1; len: 12; v_gene: TRBV10-3; d_gene: .; abundance: few; CDR3aa: CASQGMNTEAFF; CDR3nt: TGTGCCAGCCAGGGTATGAACACTGAAGCTTTCTTT
j_gene: TRBJ1-1; len: 15; v_gene: TRBV12-3/TRBV12-4; d_gene: TRBD1; abundance: few; CDR3aa: CASSPTTGINTEAFF; CDR3nt: TGTGCCAGCAGCCCGACGACAGGGATCAACACTGAAGCTTTCTTT
j_gene: TRBJ2-7; len: 16; v_gene: TRBV6-1; d_gene: .; abundance: .; CDR3aa: CASSQQGTPRSYEQYF; CDR3nt: TGTGCCAGCAGTCAACAAGGGACCCCCCGGTCCTACGAGCAGTACTTC
j_gene: TRBJ2-1; len: 13; v_gene: TRBV20-1; d_gene: .; abundance: few; CDR3aa: CSGLDTPTREQFF; CDR3nt: TGCAGTGGGCTGGACACACCAACAAGGGAGCAGTTCTTC
j_gene: TRBJ2-3; len: 14; v_gene: TRBV16; d_gene: .; abundance: few; CDR3aa: CASSQSDSSTAQYF; CDR3nt: TGTGCCAGCAGCCAATCGGATAGCTCGACCGCGCAGTATTTT
j_gene: TRBJ1-1; len: 13; v_gene: TRBV7-9; d_gene: .; abundance: .; CDR3aa: CATTDRMNTEAFF; CDR3nt: TGTGCCACTACAGACAGAATGAACACTGAAGCTTTCTTT
j_gene: TRBJ2-2; len: 16; v_gene: TRBV7-9; d_gene: .; abundance: few; CDR3aa: CASSLFVGGGIGELFF; CDR3nt: TGTGCCAGCAGCCTGTTTGTGGGAGGCGGTATCGGGGAGCTGTTTTTT